The T cell receptor beta chain under discussion was sequenced for a study of human T cells and chemical hapten exposure. Overall study context: Diphenylcyclopropenone doses were given weekly to the scalps of patients across the approximately 24-week study. Per-sample variation in TCR yield stemmed mainly from small pooled library volume differences.

This clonotype was seen a few times. Its specificity is unknown. General observations from the study: TCRs whose frequency exceeded 1 in 1000 remained the same following DPC sensitization.

The time point denotes: patch test 2, 6 weeks after DPC sensitization. Documented treatment: therapeutic diphenylcyclopropenone sensitization with weekly scalp DPC. Germline V gives CDR1 SGHTA, CDR2 FQGNSA. This CDR3 has 14 residues. The V and J ends lost 4 bases and 5 bases respectively, with 11 bases between them. Methods used by the authors: The number of TCRs in each sample had a median of roughly 100,000 and spanned roughly 23,224 to 700,000. In TCRdb, the RACE reads were re-called with MiXCR into one record per CDR3 protein. The V and J calls and clone size come from TCRdb's table, not from the authors' own analysis. The table includes more than 90,000 distinct CDR3 sequences, more than 9.5% detected once.

This TCR was sampled from a woman aged 35 to 49 with alopecia areata. Some clones in this sample may be carry-over from other donors' samples. The specimen comprised whole blood, sampled in connection with sensitization to the hapten diphenylcyclopropenone (DPC). The gene calls are TRBV7-2 and TRBJ2-2; unclear D gene. CDR3 DNA: TGTGCCAGCAGCTCCTTCTTTGGTACCGGGGAGCTGTTTTTT. It is translated as CASSSFFGTGELFF.